The T cell receptor (beta chain) described here comes from a study of T cell repertoires in cytomegalovirus infection. Study-level information: It can be stated that public TCR beta signatures indicated CMV infection as well as a matching HLA type.

This CDR3 is 15 amino acids long. J lost 5 bases, V lost 2 bases, and 6 bases had no gene match. Germline lookup yields CDR1 PRHDT and CDR2 FYEKMQ (reference sequence). In TCRdb, the reads were re-called with MiXCR into one record per CDR3 protein. The sample has fewer than 700,000 distinct CDR3 sequences, 20% to 25% seen once; the top ten hold 8%. This clonotype showed up just a few times. The chain combines TRBV13 with TRBJ2-1, with 7 bases matching TRBD2. Sequencing was carried out using CD8+ T cells from PBMCs. This receptor was identified in a human donor in good health (CMV status not recorded). Some clones in this sample may be carry-over from other donors' samples. CDR3 residues: CASSLRFGGDNEQFF. The CDR3 coding sequence is TGTGCCAGCAGCTTACGATTTGGGGGGGACAATGAGCAGTTCTTC.